One sample yielded the 16 T cell receptor beta chains listed below, sequenced in a study of T-cell memory formation after mild COVID-19. TCRdb reanalysed the 5' RACE reads using MiXCR and keeps one entry per CDR3 protein. The table shows a few hundred thousand distinct CDR3 sequences, with roughly 25% occurring only once. Material for sequencing was PBMCs or a T cell subset sorted from them (not recorded which). The receptor set was obtained from an adult woman who had mild COVID-19 (a few samples of this study predate the infection). Cell type and time point are not known.

This clonotype was seen a few times. This chain connects TRBV4-3 to TRBJ2-7; 7 nucleotides line up with TRBD2. The CDR3 has 16 amino acids. From germline, CDR1 is LGHNA and CDR2 YSLEER. The J segment lost 2 bases and the V segment lost 4 bases, leaving 11 bases of the junction unmatched. CDR3 DNA sequence: TGCGCCAGCAGCCCCACACTAGCGTCAGACCCCTACGAGCAGTACTTC. Its translation: CASSPTLASDPYEQYF.

This rearrangement joins TRBV11-1 to TRBJ2-3; 7 nucleotides match TRBD1. Germline CDR1 SGHAT, CDR2 FQDESV (reference sequence). The V and J ends lost 6 bases and 1 base, in that order; junction bases with no gene match: 10. This CDR3 is 16 amino acids long. CDR3 region: CASSSGKGAGTDTQYF. The CDR3 DNA reads TGTGCCAGCAGTTCGGGGAAGGGGGCGGGCACAGATACGCAGTATTTT.

The genes are TRBV9 and TRBJ1-4, with D perhaps TRBD1 (6 bases). Trimming left V 4 bases short and J 8 bases short, with 15 bases between. This CDR3 has 14 amino acids. Per the germline V gene, CDR1 is SGDLS and CDR2 is YYNGEE. CDR3: CASSSRGVGEKLFF. The DNA of the CDR3 is TGTGCCAGCAGCTCCAGGGGTGTCGGCGAAAAACTGTTTTTT.

The rearrangement joins TRBV3-1 to TRBJ2-7; no clear D. The CDR3 is 13 residues long. Germline values: CDR1 LGHDT, CDR2 YNNKEL (reference sequence). V gave up 2 bases and J gave up 3 bases, with 8 bases separating them. CDR3 amino acids: CASSQLGNYEQYF. Here the CDR3 DNA reads TGTGCCAGCAGCCAACTGGGAAACTACGAGCAGTACTTC.

There are a few counts of this clonotype. V usage is TRBV5-6 and J usage is TRBJ2-3; TRBD2 matches 9 bases. The V gene end was trimmed by 3 bases and the J gene end by 1 base; junction bases not matched to a gene: 9. There are 17 residues in the CDR3. CDR1 is SGHDT and CDR2 is YYEEEE in the germline V gene. The CDR3 nucleotides are TGTGCCAGCAGCTCCAGACTAGCGGTTCGGGGCACAGATACGCAGTATTTT. Translating gives CASSSRLAVRGTDTQYF.

The genes are TRBV25-1 and TRBJ2-1, with TRBD1 matching 8 bases. The CDR3 is 13 residues long. The junction had 3 bases not matched to a gene; V was cut back by 4 bases and J by 7 bases. Per the germline V gene, CDR1 is MGHDK and CDR2 is SYGVNS. CDR3 sequence (DNA): TGTGCCAGCAGTGGACAGGGGTGGAATGAGCAGTTCTTC. Protein: CASSGQGWNEQFF.

The rearrangement joins TRBV20-1 to TRBJ2-7, with TRBD1 identical over 11 bases. V shed 6 bases, J shed 3 bases, and the junction held 10 bases outside the gene matches. Germline loops: CDR1 DFQATT, CDR2 SNEGSKA (reference sequence). The CDR3 totals 15 residues. CDR3 in amino acids: CSAPNRDRGFYEQYF. DNA of the CDR3: TGCAGTGCACCCAACCGGGACAGGGGGTTCTACGAGCAGTACTTC.

The chain recombines TRBV5-1 with TRBJ2-1; 9 nucleotides match TRBD1. V trimming: 3 bases; J trimming: 8 bases; junction bases outside the gene matches: 9. In germline, CDR1 is SGHRS, CDR2 YFSETQ. The CDR3 spans 15 residues. In nucleotides, the CDR3 is TGCGCCAGCAGCTCGGGACAGGGTCTTTTTCATGAGCAGTTCTTC. It translates to CASSSGQGLFHEQFF.

V usage is TRBV7-8 and J usage is TRBJ1-2; D call uncertain. CDR3 length equals 14 residues. V gave up 0 bases and J gave up 5 bases, with 10 bases separating them. CDR1 is SGHVS, CDR2 FQNEAQ, per germline. The chain's CDR3 is CASSLAEADYGYTF. CDR3 bases: TGTGCCAGCAGCTTAGCCGAAGCAGATTATGGCTACACCTTC.

This clonotype was counted only a few times. The V and J genes are TRBV10-3 and TRBJ2-7, with D perhaps TRBD2 (5 bases). The CDR3 extends over 12 amino acids. Germline CDR1 and CDR2: ENHRY and SYGVKD. V was trimmed by 7 bases and J by 3 bases, leaving 10 bases between them. CDR3 loop: CAIKGDIYEQYF. For the CDR3, the DNA is TGTGCCATCAAGGGAGACATCTACGAGCAGTACTTC.

This clonotype was detected many times. The V call is TRBV4-2, the J call TRBJ2-5; D may be TRBD2 (6 bases). The V end was cut by 4 bases, the J end by 5 bases, with 20 bases between. The CDR3 runs to 16 residues. In germline, CDR1 is LGHNA, CDR2 YNFKEQ. The chain's CDR3 is CASSRGSGLEAETQYF. As DNA, the CDR3 is TGTGCCAGCAGCCGGGGCTCGGGACTGGAGGCGGAGACCCAGTACTTC.

Only a few counts were recorded for this clonotype. The rearrangement uses TRBV18 and TRBJ2-2; D is ambiguous. CDR1 is KGHSH, CDR2 LQKENI, per germline. Trimming took 3 bases from V and 0 from J, leaving 11 bases between them. This CDR3 is built from 16 residues. The CDR3: CASSPQQQSNTGELFF. The DNA for the CDR3 is TGTGCCAGCTCACCCCAGCAACAATCGAACACCGGGGAGCTGTTTTTT.

This clonotype turned up a few times. This sequence joins TRBV4-2 and TRBJ2-3; TRBD2 might be the D (7 bases). Trimming removed 1 base at V and 6 bases at J, with 17 bases between. Germline V lookup: CDR1 LGHNA, CDR2 YNFKEQ. The CDR3 spans 16 residues. CDR3 in amino acids: CASSQGSAGARDTQYF. The CDR3 coding sequence is TGTGCCAGCAGCCAAGGATCCGCGGGGGCGCGGGATACGCAGTATTTT.

This clonotype was counted ten times or more. The chain carries TRBV12-3 or TRBV12-4 and TRBJ2-1, with D perhaps given as TRBD1 or TRBD2 (7 bases each). CDR3 length: 13 residues. The germline V and J ends were trimmed by 6 bases and 7 bases, with 13 bases remaining between them. The CDR3 loop is CASSSGGGNEQFF. CDR3 bases: TGTGCCAGCAGCTCAGGGGGGGGGAATGAGCAGTTCTTC.

This sequence joins TRBV7-9 and TRBJ2-5; 9 nucleotides agree with TRBD1. The CDR3 loop spans 16 amino acids. CDR1 SEHNR and CDR2 FQNEAQ come from the germline V gene (reference sequence). Trimming cost V 5 bases and J 0 bases; bases outside gene matches: 7. In DNA, the CDR3 is TGTGCCAGCAGCGGACCGACAGGGGGGTACCAAGAGACCCAGTACTTC. It translates to CASSGPTGGYQETQYF.

This clonotype was counted only a few times. The chain employs TRBV7-8 and TRBJ1-2; 9 bases are a match to TRBD1. Per germline, CDR1 SGHVS and CDR2 FQNEAQ. The CDR3 runs 13 residues. The trim removed 0 bases at V and 13 bases at J, leaving 6 bases unmatched. The CDR3 DNA follows: TGTGCCAGCAGCTTAGCGCCGGGACAGGGAAGCACCTTC. It is translated as CASSLAPGQGSTF.